Shown below are 25 T cell receptor beta chains from a single sample sequenced in a study of molecular identifiers for immune sequencing clone quantification. MiXCR, applied by TCRdb to the PCR reads, yields one record per CDR3 protein. The sample records about 640,000 distinct CDR3 sequences, 20% being singletons. The sample taken for sequencing was naive CD8+ T cells from blood, with Jurkat cell RNA spiked in. Subset here: FACS-sorted CD8+CD4-CCR7+CD45RA+ naive T cells. All receptors derive from a human donor in good health. Some libraries in this study had Jurkat cell RNA spiked in.

This clonotype was seen a few times. J is TRBJ2-3 and V is TRBV30; D not resolved. This CDR3 is built from 14 residues. The germline V gene has CDR1 GTSNPN and CDR2 SVGIG (reference sequence). The V gene lost 1 base and the J gene lost 0 bases, with 8 bases spanning the gap. CDR3 residues: CAWSAAASTDTQYF. Here the CDR3 DNA reads TGTGCCTGGAGTGCAGCAGCCAGCACAGATACGCAGTATTTT.

This clonotype was recorded many times. The junction departs from the called germline gene at one end, perhaps through a read error. The chain joins TRBV18 to TRBJ2-3; 10 bases align to TRBD2. This CDR3 has 12 amino acids. Looked up from germline, CDR1 is KGHSH and CDR2 is LQKENI. The chain's CDR3 is CASSLASGSVHF. Here the CDR3 DNA reads TGTGCCAGCTCACTCGCTAGCGGGAGTGTACATTTT.

Notes on this clonotype: A read error may be the cause here, since a much bigger clone is one base away. This sequence joins TRBV6-5 and TRBJ2-3; TRBD2 might be the D (5 bases). Germline loops: CDR1 MNHEY, CDR2 SVGAGI. Deletions cut 4 bases from V and 2 bases from J, with 13 bases between. This CDR3 comprises 15 residues. CDR3 sequence: CASSCEGQLTDTQYF. CDR3 coding DNA: TGTGCCAGCAGTTGCGAGGGTCAACTCACAGATACGCAGTATTTT.

This clonotype has a handful of counts. A much larger clone lies one base from this, so it may be a read error. This chain joins TRBV20-1 and TRBJ1-5; D perhaps matches TRBD1 (5 bases). Germline loops: CDR1 DFQATT, CDR2 SNEGSKA (reference sequence). The CDR3 contains 13 residues. V was trimmed by 0 bases and J by 9 bases, leaving 12 bases between them. CDR3 nucleotide sequence: TGCAGTGCTAGAGATAAGGGGAACCGGCCCCAGCATTTT. Encoded protein: CSARDKGNRPQHF.

This clonotype was detected many times. This rearrangement joins TRBV29-1 to TRBJ2-7; no clear D. Germline loops: CDR1 SQVTM, CDR2 ANQGSEA. The V gene lost 4 bases and the J gene lost 1 base, with 11 bases spanning the gap. This CDR3 is built from 13 residues. The CDR3 bases are TGCAGCGTTGCGCACAGCTTTTCCTACGAGCAGTACTTC. As protein: CSVAHSFSYEQYF.

With respect to this clonotype: A single base separates this from a much larger clone, so it may be a read error. The CDR3 protein is CDSSLVYQDTQYF. CDR3 in DNA: TGTGACAGCAGTTTGGTGTACCAAGATACCCAGTACTTC. The rearrangement uses TRBV27 and TRBJ2-5; D is undetermined. CDR1 MNHEY and CDR2 SMNVEV come from the germline V gene (reference sequence). The CDR3 covers 13 residues.

This rearrangement joins TRBV19 to TRBJ2-7; D is ambiguous. This CDR3 spans 10 amino acids. With 8 bases removed from V and 5 bases from J, the gap between germline ends came to 7 bases. CDR1 and CDR2 from the germline V gene are LNHDA and SQIVND (reference sequence). The CDR3 coding sequence is TGTGCCAGTGGTCTGGACGAGCAGTACTTC. Protein: CASGLDEQYF.

As for this clonotype: This sequence may be a read error, since a much larger clone differs from it by one base. This sequence joins TRBV6-4 and TRBJ2-3, with D possibly matching TRBD2 (6 bases). This CDR3 region has 14 residues. V shed 5 bases and J shed 2 bases, with 11 bases lying between them. Germline V gene data show CDR1 as MRHNA and CDR2 as SNTAGT. The CDR3 here is CASSHAGPTDTQYF. The CDR3 DNA reads as TGTGCCAGCAGTCATGCGGGGCCCACAGATACGCAGTATTTT.

This clonotype was found a few times. V is TRBV10-2 and J is TRBJ2-3; 12 positions agree with TRBD2. The germline gives CDR1 WSHSY, CDR2 SAAADI. Trimming took 8 bases from V and 5 from J; bases not matched to a gene: 5. The CDR3 covers 14 residues. DNA for the CDR3: TGCGCCAGCGGTCCGGGACTAGCGGGAGATACGCAGTATTTT. It translates to CASGPGLAGDTQYF.

Notes on this clonotype: A much bigger clone sits one base away, suggesting this may be a read error. In DNA form, the CDR3 reads TGTGCCAGCAGCTTAATGAGCGGGGGGATTATAGATACGCAGTATTTT. This codes for CASSLMSGGIIDTQYF. The chain couples TRBV7-9 to TRBJ2-3; 9 nucleotides match TRBD2. The CDR3 sequence is 16 residues long. Germline CDR1 is SEHNR and CDR2 is FQNEAQ (reference sequence). The V gene end was trimmed by 2 bases and the J gene end by 5 bases; junction bases not matched to a gene: 8.

This clonotype was observed a handful of times. This chain connects TRBV12-3 or TRBV12-4 to TRBJ1-4; D may be TRBD1 (5 bases). V was clipped by 6 bases and J by 7 bases, with 15 bases between them. CDR3 length: 14 residues. This CDR3 is CASRVGGGVEKLFF. CDR3 sequence (DNA): TGTGCCAGCAGAGTGGGGGGGGGGGTTGAAAAACTGTTTTTT.

This clonotype was recorded at least ten times. The V gene is TRBV20-1, the J gene TRBJ2-5; D may match TRBD1 or TRBD2 (5 bases each). V was trimmed by 1 base and J by 4 bases, leaving 19 bases between them. The CDR3 totals 16 residues. Germline CDR1 and CDR2: DFQATT and SNEGSKA (reference sequence). The CDR3 loop is CSARVWGSDGLETQYF. Written as DNA, the CDR3 is TGCAGTGCTAGAGTATGGGGGAGCGACGGGTTAGAGACCCAGTACTTC.

There are many counts of this clonotype. J is TRBJ2-7 and V is TRBV27, with 7 bases matching TRBD1. Germline-derived CDR1 and CDR2 are MNHEY and SMNVEV (reference sequence). Unmatched junction bases numbered 3, after V lost 4 bases and J lost 3 bases. The CDR3 covers 13 residues. The CDR3 here is CASSSRTGYEQYF. The CDR3 DNA reads as TGTGCCAGCAGTTCCCGGACAGGCTACGAGCAGTACTTC.

This clonotype appeared many times. The genes are TRBV13 and TRBJ2-3; D might be TRBD2 (7 bases). CDR3 length: 14 residues. V gave up 5 bases and J gave up 6 bases, with 15 bases separating them. Per the germline V gene, CDR1 is PRHDT and CDR2 is FYEKMQ (reference sequence). This CDR3 reads CASSEGGAGDTQYF. The DNA for the CDR3 is TGTGCCAGCAGCGAAGGGGGGGCAGGGGATACGCAGTATTTT.

This clonotype has at least ten counts. The V call is TRBV13, the J call TRBJ2-7; 11 nucleotides match TRBD1. CDR1 and CDR2 from the germline V gene are PRHDT and FYEKMQ (reference sequence). The CDR3 has 16 residues. V gave up 4 bases and J gave up 2 bases; unmatched junction bases: 7. The CDR3 bases are TGTGCCAGCAGCTCCGGACAGGGGGCCGCAGCCTACGAGCAGTACTTC. It is translated as CASSSGQGAAAYEQYF.

Many counts were recorded for this clonotype. The chain employs TRBV12-3 or TRBV12-4 and TRBJ2-3, with a tentative D call TRBD1 (6 bases). The CDR3 runs to 13 residues. V lost 6 bases and J 11 bases, leaving 18 bases between the germline ends. CDR3 coding DNA: TGTGCCAGCAGCGCCCCCCCAGGGGACCGGCAGTATTTT. Its protein is CASSAPPGDRQYF.

The chain couples TRBV6-5 to TRBJ2-7; D is ambiguous. Germline V lookup: CDR1 MNHEY, CDR2 SVGAGI. The CDR3 totals 14 residues. Trimming shortened V by 2 bases and J by 7 bases, and 15 bases separated the two germline ends. For the CDR3, the DNA is TGTGCCAGCAGTTACCCCGGACCTGTTGGGGAGCAGTACTTC. As protein: CASSYPGPVGEQYF.

This clonotype was observed a handful of times. The chain links TRBV3-1 to TRBJ1-5; D perhaps matches TRBD1 (6 bases). The CDR3 is 15 amino acids. V was pared by 4 bases and J by 6 bases, with 16 bases between. Germline V lookup: CDR1 LGHDT, CDR2 YNNKEL (reference sequence). The DNA for the CDR3 is TGTGCCAGCAGCCCAGGGTTGGGGGCTGGTCAGCCCCAGCATTTT. Encoded protein: CASSPGLGAGQPQHF.

Many counts were recorded for this clonotype. The chain joins TRBV7-2 to TRBJ2-7; 11 bases match TRBD1. The V gene's germline CDR1 is SGHTA and CDR2 FQGNSA. The trim removed 3 bases at V and 2 bases at J, leaving 12 bases unmatched. The CDR3 runs 18 residues. The CDR3 nucleotides read TGTGCCAGCAGCTTGTCCGGGACAGGGGGAGGTTGGGCCTACGAGCAGTACTTC. The encoded protein is CASSLSGTGGGWAYEQYF. Using reference TRBV7-2 and TRBJ2-7 for the parts outside the CDR3, the full variable domain is GAGVSQSPSNKVTEKGKDVELRCDPISGHTALYWYRQSLGQGLEFLIYFQGNSAPDKSGLPSDRFSAERTGGSVSTLTIQRTQQEDSAVYLCASSLSGTGGGWAYEQYFGPGTRLTVT.

This clonotype occurred many times. This chain links TRBV28 with TRBJ2-5; D not resolved. This CDR3 region has 14 residues. Trimming took 3 bases from V and 1 from J, leaving 9 bases between them. The germline V gene encodes CDR1 MDHEN and CDR2 SYDVKM. In DNA form, the CDR3 reads TGTGCCAGCAGTTTCCGAGGATCCCAAGAGACCCAGTACTTC. This translates into CASSFRGSQETQYF.

Concerning this clonotype itself: This likely comes from a read error, as the CDR3 has no conserved phenylalanine or tryptophan at its end. This sequence joins TRBV5-3 and TRBJ2-1; 7 positions agree with TRBD1. TRBV5-3 counts as an open reading frame of uncertain function. The V and J ends lost 8 bases and 5 bases, in that order; junction bases with no gene match: 22. The CDR3 is 18 residues long. The CDR3 coding sequence is TGTGCCAGCAGCCAAGGACAGGAAGCGAGAGGGCCGGACAATGAGCAGTTCCTC. This codes for CASSQGQEARGPDNEQFL.

This clonotype showed up just a few times. This chain uses TRBV4-2 with TRBJ2-1, with TRBD2 identical over 9 bases. The CDR3 has 16 residues. Germline V lookup: CDR1 LGHNA, CDR2 YNFKEQ. The V and J ends lost 0 bases and 4 bases, in that order; junction bases with no gene match: 4. The CDR3 coding sequence is TGTGCCAGCAGCCAAGATTACCTAGCGGGGTACAATGAGCAGTTCTTC. Translation: CASSQDYLAGYNEQFF.

The rearrangement uses TRBV20-1 and TRBJ1-6; TRBD1 matches 7 bases. V lost 3 bases and J lost 8; bases outside the gene matches: 13. Germline loops: CDR1 DFQATT, CDR2 SNEGSKA (reference sequence). The CDR3 length is 16 residues. The CDR3 DNA sequence: TGCAGTGCTAGGAGCTGGGACAGCTACTTGGATTCACCCCTCCACTTT. It yields the protein CSARSWDSYLDSPLHF.

Worth noting for this clonotype: A single base separates this from a much larger clone, so it may be a read error. The chain has TRBV25-1 and TRBJ2-7; 7 bases align to TRBD1. The CDR3 runs 14 residues. Germline-derived CDR1 and CDR2 are MGHDK and SYGVNS. The CDR3 region has the DNA TGTGCCGGCAGAAGAGGGGACAGAATCTACGAGCAGTACTTC. This codes for CAGRRGDRIYEQYF.

Note on this clonotype: With a much larger clone just one base away, this may be a read error. The rearrangement links TRBV20-1 to TRBJ2-7; D is uncertain. This CDR3 region has 13 residues. In germline, CDR1 is DFQATT, CDR2 SNEGSKA (reference sequence). V lost 0 bases and J lost 7, with 13 bases in between. The CDR3 sequence: CSARDGVSREQYF. CDR3 coding DNA: TGCAGTGCTAGAGATGGGGTTTCGCGAGAGCAGTACTTC.